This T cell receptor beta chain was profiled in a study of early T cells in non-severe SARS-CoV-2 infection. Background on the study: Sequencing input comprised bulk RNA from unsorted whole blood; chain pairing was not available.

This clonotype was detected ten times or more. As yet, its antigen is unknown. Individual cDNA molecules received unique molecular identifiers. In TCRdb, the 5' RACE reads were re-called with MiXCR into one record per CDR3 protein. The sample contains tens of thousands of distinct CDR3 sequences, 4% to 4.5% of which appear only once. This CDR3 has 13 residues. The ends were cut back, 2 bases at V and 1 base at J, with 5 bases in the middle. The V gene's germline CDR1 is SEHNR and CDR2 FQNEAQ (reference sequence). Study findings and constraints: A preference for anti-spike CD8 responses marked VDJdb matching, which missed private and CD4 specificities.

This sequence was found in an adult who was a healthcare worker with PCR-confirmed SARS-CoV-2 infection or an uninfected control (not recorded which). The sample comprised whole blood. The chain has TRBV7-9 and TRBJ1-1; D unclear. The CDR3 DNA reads TGTGCCAGCAGCTTAAGGGCGAACACTGAAGCTTTCTTT. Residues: CASSLRANTEAFF. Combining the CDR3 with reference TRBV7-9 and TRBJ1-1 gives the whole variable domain DTGVSQNPRHKITKRGQNVTFRCDPISEHNRLYWYRQTLGQGPEFLTYFQNEAQLEKSRLLSDRFSAERPKGSFSTLEIQRTEQGDSAMYLCASSLRANTEAFFGQGTRLTVV.